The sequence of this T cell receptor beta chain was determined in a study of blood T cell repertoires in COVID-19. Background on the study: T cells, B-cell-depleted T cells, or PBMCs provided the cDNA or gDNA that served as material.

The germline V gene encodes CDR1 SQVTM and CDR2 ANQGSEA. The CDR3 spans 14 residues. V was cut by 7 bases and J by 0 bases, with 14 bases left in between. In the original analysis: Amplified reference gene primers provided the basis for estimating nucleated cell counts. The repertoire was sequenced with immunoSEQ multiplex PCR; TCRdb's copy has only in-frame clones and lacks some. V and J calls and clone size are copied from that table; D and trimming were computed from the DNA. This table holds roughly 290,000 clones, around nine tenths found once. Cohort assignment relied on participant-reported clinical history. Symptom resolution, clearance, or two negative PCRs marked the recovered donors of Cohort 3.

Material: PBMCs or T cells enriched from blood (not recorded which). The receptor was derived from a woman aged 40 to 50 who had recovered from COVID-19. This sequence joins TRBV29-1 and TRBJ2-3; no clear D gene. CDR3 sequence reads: CSGVGGASTDTQYF. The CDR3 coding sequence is TGCAGCGGAGTTGGCGGCGCTAGCACAGATACGCAGTATTTT.